This TCR beta chain was documented in a study of post-analysis software for immune sequencing data. Each TCR beta cDNA library carried unique molecular identifiers. Each CDR3 protein gets one entry after TCRdb re-called the PCR reads with MiXCR. The sample consists of fewer than 900,000 distinct CDR3 sequences, more than 45% of them appearing once. This clonotype showed up just a few times. Antigen unknown. Study-wide results and limits: TRBV segments more frequent in patients than in controls numbered five and included TRBV5-6, TRBV5-1 and TRBV20-1.

This CDR3 has 14 amino acids. The germline V gene encodes CDR1 SEHNR and CDR2 FQNEAQ (reference sequence). V gave up 5 bases and J gave up 7 bases, with 12 bases separating them. The chain employs TRBV7-9 and TRBJ1-6, with TRBD1 as a possible D gene (6 bases). The sample taken for sequencing was blood. The source of this sequence is a girl between 5 and 17 years old with multiple sclerosis. As DNA, the CDR3 is TGTGCCAGCAGCAGTACAGGGATGAATTCACCCCTCCACTTT. Amino acids: CASSSTGMNSPLHF.